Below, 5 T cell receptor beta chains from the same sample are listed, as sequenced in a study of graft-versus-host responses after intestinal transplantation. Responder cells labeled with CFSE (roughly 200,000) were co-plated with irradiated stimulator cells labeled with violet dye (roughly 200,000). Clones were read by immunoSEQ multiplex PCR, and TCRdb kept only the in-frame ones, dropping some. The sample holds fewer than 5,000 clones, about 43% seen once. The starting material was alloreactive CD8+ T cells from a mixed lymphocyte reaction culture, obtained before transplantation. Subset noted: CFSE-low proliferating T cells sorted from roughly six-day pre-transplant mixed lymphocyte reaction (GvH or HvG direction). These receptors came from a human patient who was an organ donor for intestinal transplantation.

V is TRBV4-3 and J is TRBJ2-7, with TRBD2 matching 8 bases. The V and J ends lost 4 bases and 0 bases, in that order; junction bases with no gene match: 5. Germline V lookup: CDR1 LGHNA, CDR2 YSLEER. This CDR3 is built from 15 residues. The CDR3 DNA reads TGCGCCAGCAGCCCGGGACTAGGGAGCTCCTACGAGCAGTACTTC. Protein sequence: CASSPGLGSSYEQYF.

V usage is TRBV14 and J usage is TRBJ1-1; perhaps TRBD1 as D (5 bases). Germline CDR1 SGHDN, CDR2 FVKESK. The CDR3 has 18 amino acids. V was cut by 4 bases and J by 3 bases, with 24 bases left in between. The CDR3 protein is CASSPIGRAITRDTEAFF. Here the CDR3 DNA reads TGTGCCAGCAGCCCAATAGGGAGGGCCATCACCAGGGACACTGAAGCTTTCTTT.

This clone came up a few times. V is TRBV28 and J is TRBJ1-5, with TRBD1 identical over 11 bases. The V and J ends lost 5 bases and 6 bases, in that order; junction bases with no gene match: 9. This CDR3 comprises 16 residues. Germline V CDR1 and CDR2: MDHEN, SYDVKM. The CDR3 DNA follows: TGTGCCAGCAGTGACCTAAAGGACAGGGGGCTTCAGCCCCAGCATTTT. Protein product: CASSDLKDRGLQPQHF.

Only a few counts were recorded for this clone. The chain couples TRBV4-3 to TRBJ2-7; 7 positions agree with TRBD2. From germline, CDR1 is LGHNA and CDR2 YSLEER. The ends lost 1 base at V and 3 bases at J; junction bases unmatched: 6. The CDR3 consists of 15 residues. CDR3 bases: TGCGCCAGCAGCCAAGCCCCTGCTAGCGGCTACGAGCAGTACTTC. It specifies CASSQAPASGYEQYF.

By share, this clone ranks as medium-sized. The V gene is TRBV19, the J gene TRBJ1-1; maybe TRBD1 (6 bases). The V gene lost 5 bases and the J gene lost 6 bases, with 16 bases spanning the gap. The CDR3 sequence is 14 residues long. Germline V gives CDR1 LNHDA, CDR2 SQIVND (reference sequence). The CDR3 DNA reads TGTGCCAGTAGTGGTTACAGGGAGTTGGCTGAAGCTTTCTTT. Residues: CASSGYRELAEAFF.